The 14 T cell receptor beta chains below come from one sample, sequenced in a study of cytomegalovirus exposure and HLA in healthy donors. The PCR was carried out with 60 Vbeta primers and 13 Jbeta primers. Method: immunoSEQ multiplex PCR; TCRdb's copy keeps in-frame clones and lacks some. The sample gives fewer than 200,000 clones, around 80% of which show up once; 4.9% is in the top ten. Sequencing was performed on PBMCs. These receptors all stem from a male donor in good health and CMV-seronegative.

The chain combines TRBV9 with TRBJ2-2, with 11 bases that match TRBD2. CDR3 size: 15 residues. Per germline, CDR1 SGDLS and CDR2 YYNGEE. V dropped 3 bases and J dropped 7; count of bases not matched to a gene: 5. This chain's CDR3 is CASSALTSGSGELFF. The DNA of the CDR3 is TGTGCCAGCAGCGCTCTTACTAGCGGGAGCGGGGAGCTGTTTTTT.

The chain combines TRBV7-9 with TRBJ2-3; maybe TRBD1 (6 bases). This CDR3 is 15 amino acids long. Deletions cut 1 base from V and 2 bases from J, with 10 bases between. Germline values: CDR1 SEHNR, CDR2 FQNEAQ (reference sequence). The CDR3 DNA sequence: TGTGCCAGCAGCTTAGGGCAGGGGATCACAGATACGCAGTATTTT. Its translation: CASSLGQGITDTQYF.

The chain couples TRBV9 to TRBJ1-5; TRBD1 agrees at 7 bases. V shed 4 bases and J 5 bases; nucleotides not matched to a gene: 6. Germline CDR1 and CDR2: SGDLS and YYNGEE. CDR3 size: 14 residues. CDR3 nucleotides: TGTGCCAGCAGCTTCCGGGACAGTTATCAGCCCCAGCATTTT. This codes for CASSFRDSYQPQHF.

The V and J genes are TRBV7-6 and TRBJ2-3; D is unclear. V shed 1 base and J shed 3 bases, with 11 bases lying between them. The CDR3 spans 15 residues. Per the germline V gene, CDR1 is SGHVS and CDR2 is FNYEAQ. The CDR3 here is CASSLENTRTDTQYF. As DNA, the CDR3 is TGTGCCAGCAGCTTAGAAAACACCCGAACAGATACGCAGTATTTT.

The chain joins TRBV27 to TRBJ2-2; TRBD2 matches 8 bases. The CDR3 loop spans 15 amino acids. In germline, CDR1 is MNHEY, CDR2 SMNVEV (reference sequence). Losses at the gene ends were 2 bases for V and 7 bases for J; bases not matched to a gene: 6. The chain's CDR3 is CASSLLAGLNGELFF. CDR3 coding DNA: TGTGCCAGCAGTTTACTAGCGGGCCTTAACGGGGAGCTGTTTTTT.

The CDR3 here is CASTTSLGHQPQHF. Written as DNA, the CDR3 is TGTGCCAGCACTACGTCTCTGGGGCATCAGCCCCAGCATTTT. V gene TRBV6-1 combines with J gene TRBJ1-5; D is perhaps TRBD1 (5 bases). CDR1 and CDR2 from the germline V gene are MNHNS and SASEGT. The CDR3 sequence is 14 residues long. V was shortened by 7 bases and J by 5 bases, with 15 bases between the two germline ends.

The chain employs TRBV6-5 and TRBJ2-2, with unresolved D. Looked up from germline, CDR1 is MNHEY and CDR2 is SVGAGI. The V gene lost 0 bases and the J gene lost 4 bases, with 3 bases spanning the gap. The CDR3 runs to 13 residues. The CDR3 is CASSYSGTGELFF. The CDR3 DNA is TGTGCCAGCAGTTACTCCGGCACCGGGGAGCTGTTTTTT.

The chain carries TRBV2 and TRBJ2-5; D might be TRBD2 (5 bases). Near its end, the DNA agrees better with TRBJ2-7, so the J call may be wrong. The CDR3 totals 12 residues. The V gene's germline CDR1 is SNHLY and CDR2 FYNNEI. CDR3 nucleotides: TGTGCCAACACGGGAAATACCTACGAGCAGTACTTC. The encoded protein is CANTGNTYEQYF.

The CDR3, as DNA: TGTGCCAGCCGACTAGCGGAAATCTCCTACGAGCAGTACTTC. Its translation is CASRLAEISYEQYF. J is TRBJ2-7 and V is TRBV2; the match to TRBD2 covers 9 bases. CDR3 size: 14 residues. After removal of 8 bases from V and 0 bases from J, the junction contained 5 bases not matched to a gene. Germline CDR1 reads SNHLY; CDR2 reads FYNNEI.

This chain uses TRBV11-2 with TRBJ1-2; the D gene is possibly TRBD1 (5 bases). Germline V CDR1 and CDR2: SGHAT, FQNNGV. The ends were cut back, 0 bases at V and 3 bases at J, with 11 bases in the middle. CDR3 length equals 15 residues. The CDR3 protein is CASSLEPGIHYGYTF. The CDR3 DNA reads as TGTGCCAGCAGCTTAGAGCCAGGGATACACTATGGCTACACCTTC.

The V gene is TRBV9, the J gene TRBJ2-5; 12 nucleotides match TRBD1. The CDR3 runs to 16 residues. The germline CDR1 and CDR2 sequences are SGDLS and YYNGEE. V lost 0 bases, J lost 5 bases, and 5 bases stayed unmatched. As DNA, the CDR3 is TGTGCCAGCAGCGTAGGTGGGACAGGGGGCTTGGAGACCCAGTACTTC. Its translation is CASSVGGTGGLETQYF.

J is TRBJ1-5 and V is TRBV4-1, with D possibly being TRBD1 (6 bases). This CDR3 region has 14 residues. Germline CDR1 is MGHRA and CDR2 is YSYEKL. The V and J ends lost 4 bases and 5 bases respectively, with 12 bases between them. This CDR3 is CASSPLAGDQPQHF. The DNA of the CDR3 is TGCGCCAGCAGCCCCTTGGCAGGGGATCAGCCCCAGCATTTT.

The V and J genes are TRBV21-1 and TRBJ2-1; the table gives TRBD2 as D, unverified against the DNA. TRBV21-1 is described as a pseudogene. This CDR3 is built from 20 residues. CDR3 loop: CASEGPGGTSGTRPGNEQFF. The CDR3 bases are TGTGCCAGCGAAGGGCCTGGAGGGACTAGCGGGACCCGTCCAGGCAATGAGCAGTTCTTC.

The chain combines TRBV19 with TRBJ1-5, with TRBD1 matching over 8 bases. Germline lookup yields CDR1 LNHDA and CDR2 SQIVND (reference sequence). The V segment lost 3 bases and the J segment 2 bases; nucleotides outside the gene matches: 6. This CDR3 is 16 amino acids long. The CDR3 region is CASSIPPGQGNQPQHF. The CDR3 DNA sequence: TGTGCCAGTAGTATCCCACCGGGACAGGGCAATCAGCCCCAGCATTTT.